This is a list of T cell receptor beta chains from one sample in a study of control samples from healthy donors and cancer patients. The data were produced by immunoSEQ multiplex PCR, yet TCRdb's version contains in-frame clones alone and is incomplete. The sample lists around 130,000 clones; over 75% were seen once. The sample consisted of blood. These receptors were collected from a man between 45 and 60 years old in good health. Both conserved end residues are part of each CDR3. The D gene is left open where the match is weak. Some rows mark clone size as missing; the rest say once, few, many or name a class of expanded clone.

d_call | clone_size | j_call | v_call | cdr3_aa | cdr3_nt
TRBD2 | . | TRBJ2-1 | TRBV5-1 | CASSFSSGGTYNEQFF | TGCGCCAGCAGCTTCTCTAGCGGGGGAACTTACAATGAGCAGTTCTTC
. | . | TRBJ2-3 | TRBV11-2 | CASSLSLLSGTDTQYF | TGTGCCAGCAGCTTAAGTCTTCTTAGTGGCACAGATACGCAGTATTTT
. | . | TRBJ1-1 | TRBV14 | CASSHALNTEAFF | TGTGCCAGCAGCCACGCGTTGAACACTGAAGCTTTCTTT
TRBD1 | . | TRBJ2-3 | TRBV18 | CASSLGTGDTDTQYF | TGTGCCAGCTCACTTGGGACAGGGGACACAGATACGCAGTATTTT
. | . | TRBJ1-1 | TRBV14 | CASSPGHGPNTEAFF | TGTGCCAGCAGCCCCGGACACGGTCCGAACACTGAAGCTTTCTTT
. | . | TRBJ2-7 | TRBV7-9 | CASSLGNTGEVTYEQYF | TGTGCCAGCAGCTTAGGCAACACAGGGGAGGTAACCTACGAGCAGTACTTC
. | . | TRBJ2-3 | TRBV13 | CASSLGRATSSQYF | TGTGCCAGCAGCTTAGGTCGGGCCACCTCCTCGCAGTATTTT
TRBD1 | . | TRBJ1-5 | TRBV28 | CASSSGQFSNQPQHF | TGTGCCAGCAGTTCGGGACAGTTTAGCAATCAGCCCCAGCATTTT
. | . | TRBJ1-2 | TRBV28 | CASRAHTGNYGYTF | TGTGCCAGCAGGGCCCACACAGGGAACTATGGCTACACCTTC
TRBD2 | . | TRBJ2-7 | TRBV11-2 | CASSLELAGTYEQYF | TGTGCCAGCAGCTTAGAACTAGCGGGTACCTACGAGCAGTACTTC
TRBD2 | . | TRBJ2-3 | TRBV2 | CASSAGLAGGRDTQYF | TGTGCCAGCAGTGCCGGACTAGCGGGGGGCAGGGATACGCAGTATTTT
. | . | TRBJ1-1 | TRBV10-1 | CARRTLREAFF | TGCGCTCGGAGGACTCTCCGTGAAGCTTTCTTT
. | . | TRBJ1-6 | TRBV28 | CASRRMGGTYNSPLHF | TGTGCCAGCAGGCGGATGGGGGGAACCTATAATTCACCCCTCCACTTT
TRBD1 | . | TRBJ1-4 | TRBV15 | CATSTGQFNEKLFF | TGTGCCACCAGCACGGGACAGTTTAATGAAAAACTGTTTTTT
. | . | TRBJ2-5 | TRBV4-1 | CASSQEETRFETQYF | TGCGCCAGCAGCCAAGAGGAGACGCGGTTCGAGACCCAGTACTTC
TRBD1 | medium-sized | TRBJ2-3 | TRBV3-1/TRBV3-2 | CASSPRQGQSTDTQYF | TGTGCCAGCAGCCCGAGACAGGGCCAAAGCACAGATACGCAGTATTTT
. | . | TRBJ1-2 | TRBV24-1 | CATSAQGKGWRSYTF | TGTGCCACCAGTGCACAGGGAAAGGGTTGGAGGAGCTACACCTTC
TRBD1 | . | TRBJ2-1 | TRBV19 | CASSTQGFGEQFF | TGTGCCAGTAGTACACAGGGGTTCGGGGAGCAGTTCTTC
TRBD1 | once | TRBJ1-4 | TRBV10-3 | CATGQGAPTNEKLFF | TGTGCCACAGGACAGGGGGCACCAACTAATGAAAAACTGTTTTTT
. | . | TRBJ2-5 | TRBV28 | CASSLLSSGRGEETQYF | TGTGCCAGCAGTTTATTAAGTTCGGGCAGGGGGGAAGAGACCCAGTACTTC
. | . | TRBJ2-1 | TRBV12-3/TRBV12-4 | CASSLSWLGEQFF | TGTGCCAGCAGTTTAAGTTGGTTAGGTGAGCAGTTCTTC
. | . | TRBJ2-7 | TRBV27 | CASSLKEELFTYEQYF | TGTGCCAGCAGTTTAAAAGAGGAACTTTTTACCTACGAGCAGTACTTC
. | . | TRBJ2-2 | TRBV6-4 | CATKSGPNTGELFF | TGTGCCACTAAGAGCGGTCCGAACACCGGGGAGCTGTTTTTT
. | . | TRBJ1-6 | TRBV7-3 | CASSSTASSYNSPLHF | TGTGCCAGCAGCTCCACGGCGAGCTCCTATAATTCACCCCTCCACTTT
TRBD1 | . | TRBJ2-2 | TRBV19 | CASMIRGTATGELFF | TGTGCCAGTATGATCAGGGGGACAGCAACCGGGGAGCTGTTTTTT
TRBD1 | . | TRBJ2-1 | TRBV15 | CATSRDMGDSSYNEQFF | TGTGCCACCAGCAGAGATATGGGGGACAGCTCCTACAATGAGCAGTTCTTC
. | . | TRBJ1-2 | TRBV28 | CASRPQGREGYTF | TGTGCCAGCAGACCCCAGGGGCGTGAGGGCTACACCTTC
. | . | TRBJ1-3 | TRBV2 | CASSREQGTGNTIYF | TGTGCCAGCTCAAGAGAGCAGGGCACTGGAAACACCATATATTTT
. | . | TRBJ1-4 | TRBV28 | CAITRGKNEKLFF | TGTGCCATCACCAGGGGAAAGAATGAAAAACTGTTTTTT
. | . | TRBJ1-4 | TRBV18 | CASSQRDVQNEKLFF | TGTGCCAGCTCCCAACGGGACGTCCAGAATGAAAAACTGTTTTTT
. | . | TRBJ2-2 | TRBV12-2 | CASLSLAGFLLGPNTGELFF | TGTGCAAGTCTCTCACTAGCGGGGTTTCTGCTCGGGCCCAATACCGGGGAGCTGTTTTTT
. | . | TRBJ1-4 | TRBV10-3 | CAISDGTEKLFF | TGTGCCATCAGTGACGGCACTGAAAAACTGTTTTTT
. | . | TRBJ2-4 | TRBV28 | CASSLGGLKNIQYF | TGTGCCAGCAGTTTAGGGGGGCTGAAAAACATTCAGTACTTC
. | . | TRBJ2-2 | TRBV10-1 | CASSEQGQGENTGELFF | TGCGCCAGCAGTGAGCAAGGGCAGGGTGAGAACACCGGGGAGCTGTTTTTT
TRBD1 | few | TRBJ2-3 | TRBV6-6 | CASRPRQGTTDTQYF | TGTGCCAGCAGACCGAGACAGGGGACCACAGATACGCAGTATTTT